This T cell receptor (beta chain) appears in the sequencing data of a study of human CD8 memory T cell subsets. The CDR3 consists of 14 residues. Germline CDR1 is SEHNR and CDR2 is FQNEAQ (reference sequence). Libraries for TCR beta were constructed using UMI-labeled 5' RACE. In the original analysis: Every library of TCR beta sequences contained functional CDR3 beta clonotypes numbering between about 2,900 and 18,000. TCRdb reanalyzed the 5' RACE reads and collapses them to one entry per CDR3 protein, without DNA. None of the V and J calls come from the authors' own analysis; TCRdb made them. Its listing shows fewer than 15,000 distinct CDR3 sequences. Study-wide findings and caveats: Measured by normalized Shannon-Wiener diversity, stem-like memory and precursor exhausted T cells were similarly high in diversity, which was not the case for effector memory cells. It was only the T cell receptor beta chains that the study sequenced. Chao1 estimates hinted that stem-like memory T cells outstripped precursor exhausted T cells in diversity.

Worth noting for this clonotype: The antigen remains undetermined.

Material for sequencing was CD8+ T cells from PBMCs. This TCR was recovered from a human donor in good health. The gene calls are TRBV7-9 and TRBJ2-7; TCRdb returns TRBD1, unconfirmable since there is no DNA. This CDR3 reads CASSLLPGGDEQYF.